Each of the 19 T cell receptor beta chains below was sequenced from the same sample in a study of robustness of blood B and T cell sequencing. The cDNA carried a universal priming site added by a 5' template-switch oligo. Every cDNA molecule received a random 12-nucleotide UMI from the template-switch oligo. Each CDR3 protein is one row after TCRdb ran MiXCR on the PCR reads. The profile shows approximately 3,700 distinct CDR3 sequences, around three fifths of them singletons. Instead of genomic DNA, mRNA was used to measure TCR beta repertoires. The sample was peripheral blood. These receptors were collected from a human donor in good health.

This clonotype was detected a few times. The CDR3 DNA follows: TGCGCCAGCAGCTTGGGGCGGGGGACCGCAACTAATGAAAAACTGTTTTTT. This encodes CASSLGRGTATNEKLFF. V usage is TRBV5-1 and J usage is TRBJ1-4; tentative D call: TRBD1 (5 bases). Germline values: CDR1 SGHRS, CDR2 YFSETQ. V was pared by 0 bases and J by 0 bases, with 12 bases between. CDR3 length: 17 amino acids.

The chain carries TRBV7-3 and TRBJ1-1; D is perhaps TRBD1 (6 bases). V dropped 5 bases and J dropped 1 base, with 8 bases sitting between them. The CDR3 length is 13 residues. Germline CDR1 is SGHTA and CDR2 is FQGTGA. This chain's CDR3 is CASSPGQNTEAFF. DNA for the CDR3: TGTGCCAGCAGCCCGGGACAGAACACTGAAGCTTTCTTT. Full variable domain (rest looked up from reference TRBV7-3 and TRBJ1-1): GAGVSQTPSNKVTEKGKYVELRCDPISGHTALYWYRQSLGQGPEFLIYFQGTGAADDSGLPNDRFFAVRPEGSVSTLKIQRTERGDSAVYLCASSPGQNTEAFFGQGTRLTVV.

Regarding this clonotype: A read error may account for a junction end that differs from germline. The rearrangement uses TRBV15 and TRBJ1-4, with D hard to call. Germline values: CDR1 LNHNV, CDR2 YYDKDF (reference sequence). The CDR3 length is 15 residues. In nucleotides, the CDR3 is TGTGCCACCAGCAGAGAGTCGGGAGGCAATGAAAAACTGTCTTTT. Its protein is CATSRESGGNEKLSF.

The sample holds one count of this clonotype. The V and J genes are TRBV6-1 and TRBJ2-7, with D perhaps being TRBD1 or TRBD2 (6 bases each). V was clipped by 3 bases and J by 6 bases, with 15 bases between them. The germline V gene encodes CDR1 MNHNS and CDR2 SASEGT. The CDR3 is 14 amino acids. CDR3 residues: CASSEKGGRGEQYF. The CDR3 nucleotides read TGTGCCAGCAGTGAGAAGGGGGGCCGGGGCGAGCAGTACTTC.

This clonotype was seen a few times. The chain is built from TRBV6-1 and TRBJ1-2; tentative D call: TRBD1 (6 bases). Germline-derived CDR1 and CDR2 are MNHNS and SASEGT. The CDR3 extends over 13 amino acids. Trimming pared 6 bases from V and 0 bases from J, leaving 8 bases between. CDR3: CASRWDTNYGYTF. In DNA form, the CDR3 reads TGTGCCAGCAGGTGGGACACTAACTATGGCTACACCTTC.

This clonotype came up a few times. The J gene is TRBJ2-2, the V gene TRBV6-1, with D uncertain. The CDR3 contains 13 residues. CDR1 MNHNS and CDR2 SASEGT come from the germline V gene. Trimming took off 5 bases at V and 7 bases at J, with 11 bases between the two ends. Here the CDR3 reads CASSRTWDGELFF. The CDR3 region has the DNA TGTGCCAGCAGTCGCACTTGGGACGGGGAGCTGTTTTTT.

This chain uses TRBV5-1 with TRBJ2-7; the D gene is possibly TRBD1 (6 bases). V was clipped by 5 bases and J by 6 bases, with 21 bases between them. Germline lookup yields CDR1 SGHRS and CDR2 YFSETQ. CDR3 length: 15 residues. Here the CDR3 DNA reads TGCGCCAGCAGACTCTACGCAGGGGTTTCAGGCGAGCAGTACTTC. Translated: CASRLYAGVSGEQYF.

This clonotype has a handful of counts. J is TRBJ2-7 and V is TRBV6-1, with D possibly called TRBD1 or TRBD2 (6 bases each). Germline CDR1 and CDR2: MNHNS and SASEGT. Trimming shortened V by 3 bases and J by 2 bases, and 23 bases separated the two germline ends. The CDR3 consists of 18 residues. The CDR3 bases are TGTGCCAGCAGTGAGGGGGGCTTCGGTTCTCTAATCCCCTACGAGCAGTACTTC. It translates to CASSEGGFGSLIPYEQYF.

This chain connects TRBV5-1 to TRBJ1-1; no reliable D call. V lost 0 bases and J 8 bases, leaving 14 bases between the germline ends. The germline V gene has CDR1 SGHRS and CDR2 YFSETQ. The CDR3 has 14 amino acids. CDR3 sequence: CASSLDKMTREAFF. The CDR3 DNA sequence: TGCGCCAGCAGCTTGGACAAGATGACACGGGAAGCTTTCTTT.

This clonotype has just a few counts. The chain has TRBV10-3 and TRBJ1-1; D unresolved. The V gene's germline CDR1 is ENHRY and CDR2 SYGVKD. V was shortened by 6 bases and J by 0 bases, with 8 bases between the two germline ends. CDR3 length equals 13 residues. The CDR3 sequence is CAIRPGMNTEAFF. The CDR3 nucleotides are TGTGCCATCAGGCCGGGTATGAACACTGAAGCTTTCTTT.

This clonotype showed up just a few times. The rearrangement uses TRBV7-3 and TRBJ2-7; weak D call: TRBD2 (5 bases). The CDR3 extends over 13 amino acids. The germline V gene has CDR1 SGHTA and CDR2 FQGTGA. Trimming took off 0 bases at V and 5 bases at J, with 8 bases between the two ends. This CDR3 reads CASSLTGVHEQYF. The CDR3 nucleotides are TGTGCCAGCAGCTTAACCGGGGTCCACGAGCAGTACTTC.

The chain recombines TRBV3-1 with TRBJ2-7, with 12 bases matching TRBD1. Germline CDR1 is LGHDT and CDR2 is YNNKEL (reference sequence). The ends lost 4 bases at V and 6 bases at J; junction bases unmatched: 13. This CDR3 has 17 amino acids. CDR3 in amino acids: CASSRNSPGQGASEQYF. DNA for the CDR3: TGTGCCAGCAGCCGAAACTCCCCGGGACAGGGGGCTTCCGAGCAGTACTTC.

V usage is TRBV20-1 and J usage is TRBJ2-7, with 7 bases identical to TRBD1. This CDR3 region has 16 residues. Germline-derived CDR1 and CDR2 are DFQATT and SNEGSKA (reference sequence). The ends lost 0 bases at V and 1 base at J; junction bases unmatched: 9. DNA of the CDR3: TGCAGTGCTAGAGAAGCGATAGGGGGCGGATCCTACGAGCAGTACTTC. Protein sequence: CSAREAIGGGSYEQYF.

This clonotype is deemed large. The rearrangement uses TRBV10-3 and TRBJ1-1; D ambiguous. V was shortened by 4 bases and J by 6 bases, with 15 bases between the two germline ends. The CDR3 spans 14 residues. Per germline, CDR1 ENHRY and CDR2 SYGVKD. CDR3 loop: CAISVSGNGAEAFF. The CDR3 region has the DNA TGTGCCATCAGTGTGTCCGGGAACGGCGCTGAAGCTTTCTTT.

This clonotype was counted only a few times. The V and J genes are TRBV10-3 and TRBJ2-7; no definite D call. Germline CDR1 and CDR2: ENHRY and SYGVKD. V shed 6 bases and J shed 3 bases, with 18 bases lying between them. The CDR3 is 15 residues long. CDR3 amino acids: CAIRDLFEPGYEQYF. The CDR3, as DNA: TGTGCCATCAGGGACCTTTTCGAGCCGGGCTACGAGCAGTACTTC.

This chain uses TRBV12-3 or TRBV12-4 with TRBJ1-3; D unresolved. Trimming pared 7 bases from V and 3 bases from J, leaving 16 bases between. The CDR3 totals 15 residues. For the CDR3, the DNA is TGTGCCAGCACCGTAAAGAGGGCCGATGGAAACACCATATATTTT. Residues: CASTVKRADGNTIYF.

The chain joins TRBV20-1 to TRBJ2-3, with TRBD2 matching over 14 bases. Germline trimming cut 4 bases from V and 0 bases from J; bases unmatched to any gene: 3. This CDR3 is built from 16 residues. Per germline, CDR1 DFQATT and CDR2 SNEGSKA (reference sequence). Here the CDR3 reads CSATGLAGASTDTQYF. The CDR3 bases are TGCAGTGCTACGGGACTAGCGGGGGCCAGCACAGATACGCAGTATTTT.

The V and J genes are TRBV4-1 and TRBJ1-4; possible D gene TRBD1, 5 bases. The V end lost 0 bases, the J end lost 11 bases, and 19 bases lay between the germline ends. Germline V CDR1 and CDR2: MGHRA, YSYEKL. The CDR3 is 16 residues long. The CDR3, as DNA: TGCGCCAGCAGCCAAGACGGGACCCCACTCAGTGGGAAACTGTTTTTT. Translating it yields CASSQDGTPLSGKLFF.

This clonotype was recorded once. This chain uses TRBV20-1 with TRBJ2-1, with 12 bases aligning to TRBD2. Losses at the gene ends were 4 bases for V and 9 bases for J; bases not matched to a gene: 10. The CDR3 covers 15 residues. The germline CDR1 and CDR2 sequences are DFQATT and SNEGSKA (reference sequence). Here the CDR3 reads CSATGLAGLGGEQFF. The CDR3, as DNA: TGCAGTGCTACGGGACTAGCGGGCCTAGGCGGTGAGCAGTTCTTC.